This TCR beta chain was sequenced in a study of T cells in Graves' hyperthyroidism and ophthalmopathy. Study-wide points: Ophthalmopathy was told apart from stable hyperthyroidism by a 13 V-J model.

This clonotype was seen many times. The antigen is unknown. V dropped 6 bases and J dropped 0 bases, with 15 bases sitting between them. The CDR3 extends over 16 amino acids. CDR1 and CDR2 from the germline V gene are MDHEN and SYDVKM. There were TCR beta CDR3 regions amplified from RNA transcripts. TCR CDR3 underwent first-round RT-PCR with the HTBI primer set. TCRdb re-called the multiplex PCR reads with MiXCR, one entry per CDR3 protein. The sample includes hundreds of thousands of distinct CDR3 sequences, roughly 15% seen only once; the top ten take about 4%. Uncontrolled infection, other autoimmune disease, pregnancy or lactation disqualified patients from enrolment.

The TCR comes from a woman aged 40-49 years with Graves' ophthalmopathy. This chain connects TRBV28 to TRBJ2-4; D remains ambiguous. Sequencing input: blood. This CDR3 reads CASSPLADVAKNIQYF. CDR3 sequence (DNA): TGTGCCAGCAGCCCATTAGCCGATGTAGCCAAAAACATTCAGTACTTC.